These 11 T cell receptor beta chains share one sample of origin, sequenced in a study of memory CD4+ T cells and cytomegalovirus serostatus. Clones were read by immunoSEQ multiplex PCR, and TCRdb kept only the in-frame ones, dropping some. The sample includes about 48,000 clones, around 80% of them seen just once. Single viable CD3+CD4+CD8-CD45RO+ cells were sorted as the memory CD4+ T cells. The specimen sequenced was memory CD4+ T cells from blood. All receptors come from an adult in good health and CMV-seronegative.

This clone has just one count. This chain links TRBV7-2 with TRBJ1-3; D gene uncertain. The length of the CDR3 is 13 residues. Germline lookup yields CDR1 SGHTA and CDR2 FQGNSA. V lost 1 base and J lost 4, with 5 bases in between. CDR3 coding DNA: TGTGCCAGCAGCTTAGGTGGCGGAAACACCATATATTTT. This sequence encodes CASSLGGGNTIYF. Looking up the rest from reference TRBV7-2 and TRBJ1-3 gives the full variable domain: GAGVSQSPSNKVTEKGKDVELRCDPISGHTALYWYRQSLGQGLEFLIYFQGNSAPDKSGLPSDRFSAERTGGSVSTLTIQRTQQEDSAVYLCASSLGGGNTIYFGEGSWLTVV.

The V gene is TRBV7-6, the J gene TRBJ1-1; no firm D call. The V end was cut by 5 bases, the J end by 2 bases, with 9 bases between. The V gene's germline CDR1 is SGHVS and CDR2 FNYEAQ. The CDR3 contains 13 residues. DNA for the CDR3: TGTGCCAGCAGCCAATACAGTAACACTGAAGCTTTCTTT. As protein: CASSQYSNTEAFF.

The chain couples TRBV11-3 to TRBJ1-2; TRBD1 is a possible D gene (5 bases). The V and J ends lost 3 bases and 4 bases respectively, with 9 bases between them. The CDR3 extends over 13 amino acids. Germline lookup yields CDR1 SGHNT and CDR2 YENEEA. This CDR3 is CASSFPGGYGYTF. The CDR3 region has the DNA TGTGCCAGCAGCTTTCCGGGGGGCTATGGCTACACCTTC.

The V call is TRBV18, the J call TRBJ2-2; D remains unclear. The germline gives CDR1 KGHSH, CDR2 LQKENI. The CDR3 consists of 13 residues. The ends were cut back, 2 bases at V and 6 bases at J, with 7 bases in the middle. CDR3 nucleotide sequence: TGTGCCAGCTCACCAAGCCAGGCCGGGGAGCTGTTTTTT. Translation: CASSPSQAGELFF.

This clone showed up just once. As DNA, the CDR3 is TGTGCCAGCAGCTTGAATACGGCCCGCACAGATACGCAGTATTTT. Its protein product is CASSLNTARTDTQYF. The rearrangement uses TRBV5-5 and TRBJ2-3, with unresolved D. Germline V gene lookup returns CDR1 SGHKS and CDR2 YYEKEE (reference sequence). V lost 1 base to trimming and J lost 1 base, with 10 bases between them. The CDR3 length is 15 residues.

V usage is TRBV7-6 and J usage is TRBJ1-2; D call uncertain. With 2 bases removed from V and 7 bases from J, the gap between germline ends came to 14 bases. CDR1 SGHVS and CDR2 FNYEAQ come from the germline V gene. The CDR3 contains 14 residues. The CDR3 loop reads CASSLSGPEFGYTF. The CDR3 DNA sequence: TGTGCCAGCAGCTTATCGGGCCCGGAGTTTGGCTACACCTTC.

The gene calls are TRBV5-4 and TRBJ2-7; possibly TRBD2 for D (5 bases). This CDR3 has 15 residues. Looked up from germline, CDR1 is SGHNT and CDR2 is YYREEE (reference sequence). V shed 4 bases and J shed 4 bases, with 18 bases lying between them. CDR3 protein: CASSIGGLQTYEQYF. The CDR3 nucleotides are TGTGCCAGCAGCATTGGAGGATTGCAGACATACGAGCAGTACTTC.

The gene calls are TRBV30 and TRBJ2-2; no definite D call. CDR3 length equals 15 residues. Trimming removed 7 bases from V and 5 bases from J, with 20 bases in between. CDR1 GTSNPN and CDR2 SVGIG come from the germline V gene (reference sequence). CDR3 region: CASKPNRIGTGELFF. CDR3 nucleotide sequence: TGTGCCTCCAAACCCAACAGAATAGGAACCGGGGAGCTGTTTTTT.

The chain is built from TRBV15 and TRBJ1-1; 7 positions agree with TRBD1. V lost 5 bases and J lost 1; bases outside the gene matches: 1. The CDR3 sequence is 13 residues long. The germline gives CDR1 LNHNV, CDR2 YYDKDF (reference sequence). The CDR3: CATSWDRNTEAFF. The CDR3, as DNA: TGTGCCACCAGCTGGGACAGGAACACTGAAGCTTTCTTT.

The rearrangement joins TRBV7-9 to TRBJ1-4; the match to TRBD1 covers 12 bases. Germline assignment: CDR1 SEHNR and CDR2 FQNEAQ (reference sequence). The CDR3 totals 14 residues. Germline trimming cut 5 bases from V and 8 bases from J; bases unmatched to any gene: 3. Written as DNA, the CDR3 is TGTGCCAGCAGCCTGGGGACAGGGGGCGAAAAACTGTTTTTT. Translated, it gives CASSLGTGGEKLFF.

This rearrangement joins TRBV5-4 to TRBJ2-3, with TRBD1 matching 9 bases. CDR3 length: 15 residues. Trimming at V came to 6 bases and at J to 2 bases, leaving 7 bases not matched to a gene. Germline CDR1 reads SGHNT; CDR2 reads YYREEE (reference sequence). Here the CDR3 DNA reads TGTGCCAGCAAGTACGGACAGGGGCTCACAGATACGCAGTATTTT. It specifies CASKYGQGLTDTQYF.